This T cell receptor beta chain was found in a study of response to subunit inactivated influenza vaccine (dated by TCRdb to between 2017 and 2018). At the level of the whole study: Deep quantitative profiling of the T cell receptor repertoire was used in the study to follow responses to a trivalent subunit inactivated influenza vaccine. The research as a whole found: It was suggested by the authors that each seasonal influenza vaccination may recruit only a limited number of new T cells.

Libraries were constructed by RT-PCR. Sequencer: Illumina HiSeq 2500. TCRdb trimmed public reads at Q25 via fastp, called clones via MiXCR and kept in-frame beta chains. Rows are unified per CDR3 protein, each entry keeping the most common DNA and genes. The sample records 500,000 to 600,000 distinct CDR3 sequences, around 8% of which are singletons. The ten largest clones take up 13% of the sample. As concerns this clonotype: The specificity of this receptor is unknown. No base quality information exists; no much larger clone differs at one position.

The receptor was isolated from a man between 45 and 75 years old who received an inactivated influenza vaccine. Donor details come from another sample of the same person, matched by shared clones. Source: PBMCs from blood, taken about 24 months after vaccination.

The CDR3 region reads CSALSGSRYNEQFF. DNA sequence: TGCAGTGCTCTTAGCGGGAGTCGGTACAATGAGCAGTTCTTC. The chain is assembled from TRBV20-1 and TRBJ2-1, and 9 junctional nucleotides match TRBD2. Taken from cysteine to phenylalanine, the CDR3 has 14 residues. CDR3 DNA only is kept here, 42 bases in frame from base 1. Unmatched junction bases come to 6, with V trimmed by 5 bases and J by 4 bases. In the germline V gene (reference sequence), CDR1 corresponds to DFQATT and CDR2 to SNEGSKA.